Reported below is one TCR beta chain. The record originates from a study of T-cell reconstitution after alpha-beta-depleted transplantation in children. This CDR3 is 16 amino acids long. The V end lost 4 bases, the J end lost 9 bases, and 27 bases lay between the germline ends. CDR1 is DFQATT and CDR2 is SNEGSKA in the germline V gene (reference sequence). Preparation of the TCRbeta library used unique molecular identifiers. TCRdb reanalysed the PCR reads using MiXCR and keeps one entry per CDR3 protein. The sample includes some 640,000 distinct CDR3 sequences, roughly 15% of them seen just once. The specimen comprised PBMCs from the stem cell graft donor, sampled from the stem cell graft. This sequence originates from a human donor who donated a stem cell graft to a child with acute myeloid leukemia. This chain joins TRBV20-1 and TRBJ2-5; tentatively, D is TRBD1 (5 bases). CDR3 amino acids: CSAKVAWNTPRVAQYF. The CDR3 DNA is TGCAGTGCTAAGGTGGCGTGGAATACCCCCAGGGTGGCCCAGTACTTC.